This section outlines one TCR beta chain sequence together with its context. This sample is drawn from a study of blood T cell repertoires in COVID-19. This table comes from immunoSEQ multiplex PCR, and its TCRdb copy is limited to in-frame clones, with some not included. The sample includes 50,000 or so clones, roughly nine tenths seen only once; the top ten take around a quarter. The germline V gene encodes CDR1 SEHNR and CDR2 FQNEAQ (reference sequence). The CDR3 totals 15 residues. Trimming cost V 4 bases and J 0 bases; bases outside gene matches: 5. Sequenced sample: peripheral blood. J is TRBJ2-5 and V is TRBV7-9; 7 nucleotides match TRBD1. The receptor was isolated from a human donor in a cohort sampled during active COVID-19. The CDR3 bases are TGTGCCAGCAGCTCCGGGACAGCGTACCAAGAGACCCAGTACTTC. Translated: CASSSGTAYQETQYF.